The present T cell receptor (beta chain) was sequenced within a study of blood T cell repertoires in COVID-19. Across the study: The origin of the acute and convalescent COVID-19 samples was the United States, Italy and Spain. Sample material is recorded as cDNA or gDNA derived from T cells, B-cell-depleted T cells, or PBMCs.

In the source study's methods: Reference gene primers were amplified, and this amplification served to estimate nucleated cell counts. Libraries were prepared by immunoSEQ multiplex PCR; TCRdb keeps only in-frame clonotypes and omits some of them. That table supplies the V and J calls and clone size; D and trimming were determined from the DNA. The sample consists of around 50,000 clones, about 90% of them appearing once. Per germline, CDR1 SGHNT and CDR2 YYREEE (reference sequence). V gave up 4 bases and J gave up 0 bases, with 13 bases separating them. The CDR3 runs to 16 residues. The chain couples TRBV5-4 to TRBJ1-4; D remains ambiguous. Sequencing was performed on peripheral blood. The source of this sequence is a human donor in a cohort sampled during active COVID-19. This CDR3 is CASSHGMGATNEKLFF. CDR3 DNA: TGTGCCAGCAGCCACGGGATGGGTGCAACTAATGAAAAACTGTTTTTT.